This T cell receptor (beta chain) was profiled in a study of T cells in Graves' hyperthyroidism and ophthalmopathy. Findings and limits, study-wide: With a median lead of approximately 6.4 months before onset, the model predicted ophthalmopathy. Through a model of 13 V-J features, ophthalmopathy was separated from stable hyperthyroidism.

A word on this clonotype: What it binds is unknown.

Thyroid ultrasound and orbital computed tomography, with clinical symptoms and serum thyroxine and TRAb, informed diagnoses. Using RNA transcripts as the source, TCR beta CDR3 regions were amplified. The TCR CDR3 first-round RT-PCR relied on the HTBI primer set. TCRdb recomputed calls from the multiplex PCR reads with MiXCR, one row per CDR3 protein. The repertoire holds about 600,000 distinct CDR3 sequences, with around 16% as singletons. Trimming took off 5 bases at V and 0 bases at J, with 10 bases between the two ends. Germline-derived CDR1 and CDR2 are SGHTA and FQGTGA. This CDR3 contains 15 residues.

The clonotype originates from a middle-aged woman with Graves' ophthalmopathy. The chain has TRBV7-3 and TRBJ2-2; D call uncertain. The source material was blood. Here the CDR3 DNA reads TGTGCCAGCAGCCAAAACGCAGCGAACACCGGGGAGCTGTTTTTT. Translated, it gives CASSQNAANTGELFF.